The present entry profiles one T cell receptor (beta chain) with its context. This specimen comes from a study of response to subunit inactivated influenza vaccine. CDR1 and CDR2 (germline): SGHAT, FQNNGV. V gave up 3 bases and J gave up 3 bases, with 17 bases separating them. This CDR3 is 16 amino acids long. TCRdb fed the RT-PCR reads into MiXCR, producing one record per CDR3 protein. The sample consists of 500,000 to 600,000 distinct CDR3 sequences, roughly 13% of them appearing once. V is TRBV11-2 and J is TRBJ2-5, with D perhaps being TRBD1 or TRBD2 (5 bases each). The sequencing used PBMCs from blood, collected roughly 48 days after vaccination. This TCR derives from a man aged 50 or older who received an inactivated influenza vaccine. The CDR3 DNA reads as TGTGCCAGCAGCTTCGTCGGGGCCCCAATAGAAGAGACCCAGTACTTC. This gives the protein CASSFVGAPIEETQYF.